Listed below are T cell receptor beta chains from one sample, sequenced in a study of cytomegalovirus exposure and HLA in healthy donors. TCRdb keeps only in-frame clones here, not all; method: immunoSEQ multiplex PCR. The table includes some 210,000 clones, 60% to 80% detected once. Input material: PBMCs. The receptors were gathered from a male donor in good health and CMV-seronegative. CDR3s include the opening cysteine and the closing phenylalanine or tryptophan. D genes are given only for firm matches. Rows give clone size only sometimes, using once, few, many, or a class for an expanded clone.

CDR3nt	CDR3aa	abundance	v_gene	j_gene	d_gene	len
TGTGCCAGCAGTTCGACAGGGGGCGCGGGGACCCAGTACTTC	CASSSTGGAGTQYF	.	TRBV25-1	TRBJ2-5	TRBD1	14
TGTGCCAGCAGCTCGAGTTTAAATCAGCCCCAGCATTTT	CASSSSLNQPQHF	once	TRBV11-2	TRBJ1-5	.	13
TGCGCCAGCAGACTGCGTGGGGCGGCTACCTACGAGCAGTACTTC	CASRLRGAATYEQYF	.	TRBV5-1	TRBJ2-7	.	15
TGTGCCAGCACCAAGGCGGGGGCTCGGGGAGGAAACACCATATATTTT	CASTKAGARGGNTIYF	once	TRBV28	TRBJ1-3	.	16
TGCAGCGTCTACGGGACAGCGGAAAAACTGTTTTTT	CSVYGTAEKLFF	.	TRBV29-1	TRBJ1-4	TRBD1	12
TGTGCCAGCAGCTTGGGGCGGGACTACGAGCAGTACTTC	CASSLGRDYEQYF	few	TRBV5-6	TRBJ2-7	.	13
TGTGCCAGCAGCTTGAGGAAGGGCGGACTAGCTAACAATGAGCAGTTCTTC	CASSLRKGGLANNEQFF	.	TRBV7-7	TRBJ2-1	TRBD2	17
TGTGCCAGCAGCTTAGATCTGGCGGGGGGCTCGGTGGCTGAAGCTTTCTTT	CASSLDLAGGSVAEAFF	.	TRBV11-2	TRBJ1-1	.	17
TGTGCCAGCAGCCGCACAGGGGTGACCACCTACGAGCAGTACTTC	CASSRTGVTTYEQYF	.	TRBV11-2	TRBJ2-7	TRBD1	15
TGCGCCAGCAGCTTGGCCTCCCGATTTGGTGCACGGGAAGCTTTCTTT	CASSLASRFGAREAFF	few	TRBV5-1	TRBJ1-1	.	16
TGCGCCAGCAGCTTCCGGAGGCAGGGAGGGATCTACGAGCAGTACTTC	CASSFRRQGGIYEQYF	.	TRBV5-1	TRBJ2-7	TRBD2	16
TGTGCCAGCAGTTCAACGGGGGGGCCGGGATTTAGAAATGAGCAGTTCTTC	CASSSTGGPGFRNEQFF	.	TRBV28	TRBJ2-1	TRBD2	17
TGTGCCAGCAGGGCCCCGACCGCCAGGGGGGAGACCCAGTACTTC	CASRAPTARGETQYF	.	TRBV6-5	TRBJ2-5	TRBD1	15
TGTGCCAGCAGCTCGGGACATTTCTACGAGCAGTACTTC	CASSSGHFYEQYF	.	TRBV11-2	TRBJ2-7	.	13